The sequence of this T cell receptor beta chain was determined in a study of blood T cell repertoires in COVID-19. Turning to the study itself: T cells, B-cell-depleted T cells, or PBMCs provided the cDNA or gDNA that served as material.

Clones were sequenced by immunoSEQ multiplex PCR, and TCRdb holds only the in-frame ones, with some missing. This table holds roughly 81,000 clones, around 81% found once. The germline V gene has CDR1 KGHSH and CDR2 LQKENI. V gave up 2 bases and J gave up 4 bases, with 11 bases separating them. This CDR3 contains 14 residues. The clonotype originates from a woman between 70 and 85 years old with acute or convalescent COVID-19. Sequencing was done on a sample of peripheral blood. This chain uses TRBV18 with TRBJ1-2; no definite D call. CDR3 in amino acids: CASSPGRGVYGYTF. In DNA form, the CDR3 reads TGTGCCAGCTCACCAGGGCGCGGGGTCTATGGCTACACCTTC. Filled out from reference TRBV18 and TRBJ1-2, the complete variable domain reads NAGVMQNPRHLVRRRGQEARLRCSPMKGHSHVYWYRQLPEEGLKFMVYLQKENIIDESGMPKERFSAEFPKEGPSILRIQQVVRGDSAAYFCASSPGRGVYGYTFGSGTRLTVV.